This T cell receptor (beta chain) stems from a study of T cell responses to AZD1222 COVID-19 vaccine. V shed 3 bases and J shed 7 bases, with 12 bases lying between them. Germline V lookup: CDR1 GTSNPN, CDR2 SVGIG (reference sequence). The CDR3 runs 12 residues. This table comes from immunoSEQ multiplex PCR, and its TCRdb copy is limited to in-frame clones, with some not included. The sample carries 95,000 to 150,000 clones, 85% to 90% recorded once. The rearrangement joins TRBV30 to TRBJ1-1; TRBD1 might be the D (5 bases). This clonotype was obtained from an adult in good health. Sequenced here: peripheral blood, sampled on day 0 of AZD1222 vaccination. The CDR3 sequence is CAWSVGAVEAFF. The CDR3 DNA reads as TGTGCCTGGAGCGTTGGGGCGGTTGAAGCTTTCTTT. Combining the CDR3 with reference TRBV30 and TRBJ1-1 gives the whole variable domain SQTIHQWPATLVQPVGSPLSLECTVEGTSNPNLYWYRQAAGRGLQLLFYSVGIGQISSEVPQNLSASRPQDRQFILSSKKLLLSDSGFYLCAWSVGAVEAFFGQGTRLTVV.